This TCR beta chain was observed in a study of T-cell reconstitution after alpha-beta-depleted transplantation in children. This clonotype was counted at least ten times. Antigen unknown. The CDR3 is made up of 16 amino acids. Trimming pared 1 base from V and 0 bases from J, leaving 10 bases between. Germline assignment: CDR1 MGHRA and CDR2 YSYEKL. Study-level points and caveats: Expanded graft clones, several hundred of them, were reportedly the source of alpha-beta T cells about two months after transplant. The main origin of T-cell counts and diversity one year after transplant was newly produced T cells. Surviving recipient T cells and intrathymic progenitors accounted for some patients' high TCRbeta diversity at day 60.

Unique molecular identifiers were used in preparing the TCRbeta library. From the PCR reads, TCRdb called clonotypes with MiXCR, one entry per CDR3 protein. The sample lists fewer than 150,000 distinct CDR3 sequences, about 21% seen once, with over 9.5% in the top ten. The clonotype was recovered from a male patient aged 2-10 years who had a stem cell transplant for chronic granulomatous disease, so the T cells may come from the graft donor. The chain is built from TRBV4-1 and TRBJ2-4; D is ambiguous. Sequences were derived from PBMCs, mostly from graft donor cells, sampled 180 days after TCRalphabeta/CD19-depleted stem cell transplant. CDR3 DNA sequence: TGCGCCAGCAGCCAAGCATTGGTACTAGCCAAAAACATTCAGTACTTC. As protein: CASSQALVLAKNIQYF.